A selection of T cell receptor beta chains follows, all from one sample in a study of blood T cell repertoires in COVID-19. The assay was immunoSEQ multiplex PCR, and TCRdb's table has in-frame clones only and misses some. The data show about 200,000 clones, over 70% seen once. The sample was peripheral blood. Receptors originate from a woman aged 80 or older with acute or convalescent COVID-19. The CDR3 runs from the conserved cysteine through the conserved F or W. The D gene is left open where the match is weak. For some rows the clone size is stated as once, few or many, or as a class when expanded; others skip it.

TRBV4-1,NA,TRBJ2-1,NA,CASSQDATSRYSYNEQFF,TGCGCCAGCAGCCAAGATGCAACTAGCCGCTACTCCTACAATGAGCAGTTCTTC
TRBV2,TRBD2,TRBJ2-7,NA,CASSEEAGVYEQYF,TGTGCCAGCAGTGAAGAGGCGGGAGTCTACGAGCAGTACTTC
TRBV29-1,NA,TRBJ2-5,NA,CSVGTALNPTQYF,TGCAGCGTTGGGACAGCCCTTAACCCAACCCAGTACTTC
TRBV11-1,TRBD1,TRBJ2-2,NA,CASSALTGSTGELFF,TGTGCCAGCAGCGCGTTGACAGGGTCCACCGGGGAGCTGTTTTTT
TRBV29-1,NA,TRBJ2-5,NA,CSVEDRGVSQETQYF,TGCAGCGTTGAAGATCGAGGCGTCAGCCAAGAGACCCAGTACTTC
TRBV19,NA,TRBJ1-4,NA,CASSDGGKEKLFF,TGTGCCAGTAGTGATGGGGGGAAGGAAAAACTGTTTTTT
TRBV19,TRBD1,TRBJ1-1,NA,CASSRTGAGTEAFF,TGTGCCAGTAGTCGGACAGGGGCAGGGACTGAAGCTTTCTTT
TRBV11-1,TRBD2,TRBJ2-5,few,CASSFGTSGQETQYF,TGTGCCAGCAGCTTCGGGACTAGCGGGCAAGAGACCCAGTACTTC
TRBV2,NA,TRBJ2-5,NA,CASTFTLGPQETQYF,TGTGCCAGCACCTTTACGTTGGGCCCCCAAGAGACCCAGTACTTC
TRBV28,NA,TRBJ2-7,NA,CASSANGREQYF,TGTGCCAGCAGTGCGAATGGGAGGGAGCAGTACTTC
TRBV19,NA,TRBJ2-7,NA,CATGEGGSYEQYF,TGTGCGACAGGGGAGGGAGGCTCCTACGAGCAGTACTTC
TRBV11-1,NA,TRBJ1-4,NA,CASSAGRGSNEKLFF,TGTGCCAGCAGCGCCGGGAGGGGCAGTAATGAAAAACTGTTTTTT
TRBV19,NA,TRBJ2-7,NA,CASSNTGQEQYF,TGTGCCAGTAGTAACACAGGGCAGGAGCAGTACTTC
TRBV28,NA,TRBJ1-5,NA,CASSNGPYQPQHF,TGTGCCAGCAGCAATGGGCCTTATCAGCCCCAGCATTTT
TRBV5-1,NA,TRBJ1-3,NA,CASRSIGGNTIYF,TGCGCCAGCAGGTCCATCGGTGGAAACACCATATATTTT